The 24 T cell receptor beta chains below all came from one sample that was sequenced in a study of T cells in Graves' hyperthyroidism and ophthalmopathy. RNA transcripts gave rise to amplified TCR beta CDR3 regions. Using the HTBI primer set, a first-round RT-PCR was run on the TCR CDR3. TCRdb recomputed calls from the multiplex PCR reads with MiXCR, one row per CDR3 protein. The sample records more than 500,000 distinct CDR3 sequences, roughly a sixth being singletons. The sequencing input was blood. These receptors all stem from a woman in her twenties or thirties with Graves' ophthalmopathy.

The gene calls are TRBV2 and TRBJ2-7; weak D call: TRBD2 (6 bases). The germline gives CDR1 SNHLY, CDR2 FYNNEI. The CDR3 totals 13 residues. With 8 bases removed from V and 5 bases from J, the gap between germline ends came to 16 bases. CDR3 in amino acids: CASGGTARNEQYF. Here the CDR3 DNA reads TGTGCCAGCGGCGGGACTGCGAGGAACGAGCAGTACTTC.

This clonotype was seen a handful of times. This chain uses TRBV7-2 with TRBJ2-7, with 8 bases aligning to TRBD2. CDR3 length: 15 amino acids. The V and J ends lost 3 bases and 1 base, in that order; junction bases with no gene match: 5. Germline V gives CDR1 SGHTA, CDR2 FQGNSA. CDR3 region: CASSFDGGGSYEQYF. The CDR3 nucleotides read TGTGCCAGCAGCTTTGACGGGGGGGGTTCCTACGAGCAGTACTTC.

This clonotype showed up many times. This chain connects TRBV20-1 to TRBJ2-2; no clear D gene. The germline V and J ends were trimmed by 1 base and 4 bases, with 16 bases remaining between them. The germline V gene encodes CDR1 DFQATT and CDR2 SNEGSKA (reference sequence). The CDR3 runs 16 residues. The CDR3 spells CSARVGYGVGTGELFF. The CDR3 DNA reads TGCAGTGCTAGAGTCGGTTATGGGGTTGGCACCGGGGAGCTGTTTTTT.

This clonotype was counted many times. The chain links TRBV4-2 to TRBJ1-1, with D uncertain. Germline lookup yields CDR1 LGHNA and CDR2 YNFKEQ. V was trimmed by 0 bases and J by 2 bases, leaving 10 bases between them. The CDR3 loop spans 15 amino acids. CDR3 sequence (DNA): TGTGCCAGCAGCCAAGATGTATACGGAAACACTGAAGCTTTCTTT. It yields the protein CASSQDVYGNTEAFF.

As for this clonotype: This may stem from a read error, because a much larger clone lies one nucleotide away. The chain combines TRBV5-1 with TRBJ2-3; 9 bases match TRBD2. This CDR3 contains 16 residues. Looked up from germline, CDR1 is SGHRS and CDR2 is YFSETQ. V lost 0 bases to trimming and J lost 6 bases; unmatched junction nucleotides: 8. The CDR3: CASSLAPWRGGDTQYF. Here the CDR3 DNA reads TGCGCCAGCAGCTTGGCGCCATGGCGGGGGGGTGATACGCAGTATTTT.

This clonotype was counted many times. V and J are TRBV28 and TRBJ1-2; 7 bases line up with TRBD1. Germline CDR1 is MDHEN and CDR2 is SYDVKM. V shed 3 bases, J shed 6 bases, and the junction held 4 bases outside the gene matches. This CDR3 has 13 amino acids. In nucleotides, the CDR3 is TGTGCCAGCAGTTTCCTTGGGACAGATGGCTACACCTTC. It translates to CASSFLGTDGYTF.

At least ten counts were recorded for this clonotype. The chain combines TRBV29-1 with TRBJ1-5; 7 bases are a match to TRBD1. Germline assignment: CDR1 SQVTM and CDR2 ANQGSEA. CDR3 length equals 13 residues. The V and J ends lost 5 bases and 5 bases, in that order; junction bases with no gene match: 6. For the CDR3, the DNA is TGCAGCGTTCAAGGGGGCCGGGATCAGCCCCAGCATTTT. Protein sequence: CSVQGGRDQPQHF.

The chain carries TRBV7-6 and TRBJ2-3; no clear D. The V end was cut by 6 bases, the J end by 5 bases, with 9 bases between. The CDR3 covers 12 residues. In germline, CDR1 is SGHVS, CDR2 FNYEAQ. CDR3 bases: TGTGCCAGCAGATCTAAGGGAGATACGCAGTATTTT. Residues: CASRSKGDTQYF. The entire variable domain, with the rest obtained from reference TRBV7-6 and TRBJ2-3, is as follows: GAGVSQSPRYKVTKRGQDVALRCDPISGHVSLYWYRQALGQGPEFLTYFNYEAQQDKSGLPNDRFSAERPEGSISTLTIQRTEQRDSAMYRCASRSKGDTQYFGPGTRLTVL.

This clonotype was seen ten or more times. The CDR3: CASSLENGRTNEQFF. CDR3 DNA sequence: TGTGCCAGCAGCTTAGAGAACGGGAGGACGAATGAGCAGTTCTTC. This rearrangement joins TRBV7-2 to TRBJ2-1, with TRBD2 matching over 7 bases. The V and J ends lost 1 base and 7 bases, in that order; junction bases with no gene match: 7. CDR1 is SGHTA and CDR2 is FQGNSA in the germline V gene. The CDR3 runs 15 residues.

The sample holds many counts of this clonotype. The CDR3 nucleotides read TGTGCCAGCAAGGGACAGGGGTCTTTTCGAACCTACGAGCAGTACTTC. Its protein product is CASKGQGSFRTYEQYF. This sequence joins TRBV28 and TRBJ2-7; 10 nucleotides align to TRBD1. V was clipped by 7 bases and J by 2 bases; unmatched bases: 11. The CDR3 is 16 amino acids. In germline, CDR1 is MDHEN, CDR2 SYDVKM.

CDR3 in amino acids: CASNIAGGGELFF. CDR3 in DNA: TGTGCCAGCAACATTGCCGGGGGCGGGGAGCTGTTTTTT. This chain uses TRBV7-9 with TRBJ2-2; D might be TRBD2 (6 bases). The CDR3 has 13 amino acids. Germline V gives CDR1 SEHNR, CDR2 FQNEAQ (reference sequence). V lost 7 bases, J lost 7 bases, and 13 bases lay in between. The entire variable domain, with the rest obtained from reference TRBV7-9 and TRBJ2-2, is as follows: DTGVSQNPRHKITKRGQNVTFRCDPISEHNRLYWYRQTLGQGPEFLTYFQNEAQLEKSRLLSDRFSAERPKGSFSTLEIQRTEQGDSAMYLCASNIAGGGELFFGEGSRLTVL.

The table lists this clonotype with many counts. V is TRBV3-1 and J is TRBJ2-7; D is tentatively TRBD1 or TRBD2 (7 bases each). The CDR3 sequence is 15 residues long. CDR1 and CDR2 from the germline V gene are LGHDT and YNNKEL (reference sequence). V lost 4 bases, J lost 7 bases, and 20 bases lay in between. CDR3 nucleotide sequence: TGTGCCAGCAGCCCGTGGGAGGGGGCGGGAAGGGAGCAGTACTTC. This codes for CASSPWEGAGREQYF.

The gene calls are TRBV28 and TRBJ2-7; 10 positions match TRBD2. CDR1 and CDR2 from the germline V gene are MDHEN and SYDVKM. After removal of 4 bases from V and 2 bases from J, the junction contained 5 bases not matched to a gene. This CDR3 comprises 15 residues. CDR3 sequence: CASSSGTSVPYEQYF. In DNA, the CDR3 is TGTGCCAGCAGTTCAGGGACTAGCGTACCCTACGAGCAGTACTTC.

At least ten counts were recorded for this clonotype. The chain carries TRBV7-2 and TRBJ2-3, with D unclear. Between the trimmed V and J ends, which lost 5 bases and 0 bases, there was a span of 9 bases. The CDR3 contains 14 residues. Per germline, CDR1 SGHTA and CDR2 FQGNSA. CDR3: CASSPGQSTDTQYF. In DNA form, the CDR3 reads TGTGCCAGCAGCCCCGGGCAGAGCACAGATACGCAGTATTTT.

This clonotype has a count of ten or more. The chain is built from TRBV30 and TRBJ1-5; D may be TRBD1 (5 bases). V gave up 5 bases and J gave up 7 bases, with 15 bases separating them. The CDR3 has 13 amino acids. Germline loops: CDR1 GTSNPN, CDR2 SVGIG (reference sequence). The CDR3 region is CAWGTGVGQPQHF. CDR3 DNA: TGTGCCTGGGGGACTGGGGTAGGCCAGCCCCAGCATTTT. The variable domain in full, completed from reference TRBV30 and TRBJ1-5, reads SQTIHQWPATLVQPVGSPLSLECTVEGTSNPNLYWYRQAAGRGLQLLFYSVGIGQISSEVPQNLSASRPQDRQFILSSKKLLLSDSGFYLCAWGTGVGQPQHFGDGTRLSIL.

The CDR3: CASSRGLFSYEQYF. CDR3 nucleotides: TGTGCCAGCAGCCGTGGACTTTTCTCCTACGAGCAGTACTTC. The chain uses TRBV7-2 and TRBJ2-7; maybe TRBD2 (5 bases). Looked up from germline, CDR1 is SGHTA and CDR2 is FQGNSA. V shed 5 bases and J shed 0 bases, with 11 bases lying between them. The length of the CDR3 is 14 residues.

Many counts were recorded for this clonotype. The CDR3 region has the DNA TGTGCCAGCAGTTACGGGGGACAGAGCTCCTACAATGAGCAGTTCTTC. As protein: CASSYGGQSSYNEQFF. The gene calls are TRBV6-5 and TRBJ2-1, with TRBD1 identical over 7 bases. Germline V gene data show CDR1 as MNHEY and CDR2 as SVGAGI. The CDR3 runs to 16 residues. The trim removed 2 bases at V and 0 bases at J, leaving 4 bases unmatched.

This clonotype was observed at least ten times. V gene TRBV11-2 combines with J gene TRBJ2-7; D might be TRBD2 (6 bases). This CDR3 region has 14 residues. Germline CDR1 SGHAT, CDR2 FQNNGV. V lost 3 bases and J lost 7, with 16 bases in between. The CDR3 reads CASSLEPSVREQYF. The CDR3 region has the DNA TGTGCCAGCAGCTTGGAGCCTAGCGTGAGGGAGCAGTACTTC.

The chain combines TRBV29-1 with TRBJ2-3, with TRBD2 matching 11 bases. There are 14 residues in the CDR3. After removal of 7 bases from V and 3 bases from J, the junction contained 6 bases not matched to a gene. Germline V gives CDR1 SQVTM, CDR2 ANQGSEA. CDR3 in DNA: TGCAGCGCCCATTCTAGCGGGAGGACAGATACGCAGTATTTT. Protein product: CSAHSSGRTDTQYF.

A word on this clonotype: One end of the junction does not line up with germline, which may come from a read error. The chain recombines TRBV5-1 with TRBJ2-1, with a possible D match to TRBD2 (5 bases). The CDR3 runs to 16 residues. Germline CDR1 reads SGHRS; CDR2 reads YFSETQ. The CDR3 reads CASSFSRGLDDNEQFF. The CDR3 region has the DNA TGTGCCAGCAGCTTCAGTCGGGGTTTGGATGATAATGAGCAGTTCTTC.

At least ten counts were recorded for this clonotype. This chain connects TRBV30 to TRBJ2-7, with D perhaps TRBD1 or TRBD2 (5 bases each). V lost 1 base and J lost 4, with 17 bases in between. The CDR3 consists of 15 residues. Germline V gene sequence: CDR1 GTSNPN, CDR2 SVGIG (reference sequence). Here the CDR3 reads CAWSGDRRPAYEQYF. In nucleotides, the CDR3 is TGTGCCTGGAGTGGGGACCGCCGCCCAGCTTACGAGCAGTACTTC.

There are many counts of this clonotype. The chain uses TRBV15 and TRBJ2-3; the match to TRBD2 covers 13 bases. Germline CDR1 reads LNHNV; CDR2 reads YYDKDF (reference sequence). CDR3 length equals 18 residues. Germline trimming cut 1 base from V and 0 bases from J; bases unmatched to any gene: 4. The CDR3 is CATSRGTSGSGSTDTQYF. CDR3 coding DNA: TGTGCCACCAGCAGAGGGACTAGCGGGAGTGGGAGCACAGATACGCAGTATTTT. Full variable domain (outside the CDR3, taken from reference TRBV15 and TRBJ2-3): DAMVIQNPRYQVTQFGKPVTLSCSQTLNHNVMYWYQQKSSQAPKLLFHYYDKDFNNEADTPDNFQSRRPNTSFCFLDIRSPGLGDTAMYLCATSRGTSGSGSTDTQYFGPGTRLTVL.

The chain joins TRBV5-1 to TRBJ2-5, with TRBD1 matching 8 bases. Germline assignment: CDR1 SGHRS and CDR2 YFSETQ. V lost 0 bases and J lost 3; bases outside the gene matches: 4. The CDR3 contains 15 residues. This CDR3 reads CASSLGRGREETQYF. DNA for the CDR3: TGCGCCAGCAGCTTGGGCAGGGGGCGCGAAGAGACCCAGTACTTC.

In this sample, this clonotype turned up a few times. The V gene is TRBV12-3 or TRBV12-4, the J gene TRBJ1-2; D might be TRBD1 (5 bases). The CDR3 sequence is 13 residues long. V was clipped by 9 bases and J by 4 bases, with 15 bases between them. The CDR3 coding sequence is TGTGCCAGTTTTAACCCAGGGACCTATGGCTACACCTTC. Its protein is CASFNPGTYGYTF.